The entry below describes one T cell receptor beta chain. The entry originates in a study of cytomegalovirus exposure and HLA in healthy donors. 60 Vbeta and 13 Jbeta primers were used in PCR. The repertoire was sequenced with immunoSEQ multiplex PCR; TCRdb's copy has only in-frame clones and lacks some. The sample records 200,000 to 250,000 clones, just under 85% being singletons. Germline V gene sequence: CDR1 SNHLY, CDR2 FYNNEI. CDR3 size: 13 residues. The trim removed 6 bases at V and 10 bases at J, leaving 4 bases unmatched. Sequencing input: PBMCs. This receptor was obtained from a woman aged 40 to 50 in good health and CMV-seronegative. The V call is TRBV2, the J call TRBJ1-6, with 9 bases aligning to TRBD1. The CDR3 DNA follows: TGTGCCAGCAGCGACAGGGGGGGCTCACCCCTCCACTTT. Amino acids: CASSDRGGSPLHF.